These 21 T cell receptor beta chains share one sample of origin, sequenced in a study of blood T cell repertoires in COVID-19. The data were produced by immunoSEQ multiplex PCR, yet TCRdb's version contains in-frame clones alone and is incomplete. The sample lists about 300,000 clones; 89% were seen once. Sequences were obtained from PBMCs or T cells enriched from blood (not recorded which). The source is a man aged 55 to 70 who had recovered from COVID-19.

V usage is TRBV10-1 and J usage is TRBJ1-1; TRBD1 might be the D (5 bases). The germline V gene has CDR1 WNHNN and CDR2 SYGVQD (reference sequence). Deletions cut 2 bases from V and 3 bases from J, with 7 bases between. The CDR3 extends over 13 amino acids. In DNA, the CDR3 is TGCGCCAGCAGTGAGCGGGGGGACACTGAAGCTTTCTTT. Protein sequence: CASSERGDTEAFF.

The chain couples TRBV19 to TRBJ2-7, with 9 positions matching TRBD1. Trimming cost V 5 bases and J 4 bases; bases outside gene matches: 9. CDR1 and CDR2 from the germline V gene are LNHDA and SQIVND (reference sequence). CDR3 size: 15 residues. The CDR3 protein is CASSRDRVIPYEQYF. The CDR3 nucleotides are TGTGCCAGTAGTCGGGACAGGGTGATCCCGTACGAGCAGTACTTC.

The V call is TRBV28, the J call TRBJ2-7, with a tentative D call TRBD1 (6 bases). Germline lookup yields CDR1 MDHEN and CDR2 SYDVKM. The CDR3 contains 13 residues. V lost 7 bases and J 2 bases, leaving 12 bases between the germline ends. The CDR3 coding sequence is TGTGCCAGCAAGAACAGGGAACCCTACGAGCAGTACTTC. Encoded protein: CASKNREPYEQYF.

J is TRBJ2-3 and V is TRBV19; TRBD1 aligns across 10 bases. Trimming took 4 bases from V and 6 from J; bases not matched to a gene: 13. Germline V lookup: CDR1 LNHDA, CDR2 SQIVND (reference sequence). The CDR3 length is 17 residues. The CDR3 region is CASSTPRQGARGDTQYF. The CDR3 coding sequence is TGTGCCAGTAGTACCCCCCGACAGGGGGCGAGGGGTGATACGCAGTATTTT. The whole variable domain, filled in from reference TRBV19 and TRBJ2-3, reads DGGITQSPKYLFRKEGQNVTLSCEQNLNHDAMYWYRQDPGQGLRLIYYSQIVNDFQKGDIAEGYSVSREKKESFPLTVTSAQKNPTAFYLCASSTPRQGARGDTQYFGPGTRLTVL.

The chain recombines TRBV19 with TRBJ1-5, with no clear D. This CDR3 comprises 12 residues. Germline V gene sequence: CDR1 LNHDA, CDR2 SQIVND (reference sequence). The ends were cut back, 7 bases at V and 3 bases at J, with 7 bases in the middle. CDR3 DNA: TGTGCCAGTACAGGATACAATCAGCCCCAGCATTTT. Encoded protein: CASTGYNQPQHF.

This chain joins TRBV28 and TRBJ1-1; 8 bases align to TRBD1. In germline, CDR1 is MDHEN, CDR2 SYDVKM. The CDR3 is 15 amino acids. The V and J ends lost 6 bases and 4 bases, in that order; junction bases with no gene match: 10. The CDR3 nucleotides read TGTGCCAGCAGCCTGACAGGGGTAGGCGTCACTGAAGCTTTCTTT. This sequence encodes CASSLTGVGVTEAFF. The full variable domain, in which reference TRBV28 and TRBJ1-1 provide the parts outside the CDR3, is DVKVTQSSRYLVKRTGEKVFLECVQDMDHENMFWYRQDPGLGLRLIYFSYDVKMKEKGDIPEGYSVSREKKERFSLILESASTNQTSMYLCASSLTGVGVTEAFFGQGTRLTVV.

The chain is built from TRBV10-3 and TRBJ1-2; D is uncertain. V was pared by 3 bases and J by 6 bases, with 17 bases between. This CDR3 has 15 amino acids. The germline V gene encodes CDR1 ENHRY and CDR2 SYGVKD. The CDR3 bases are TGTGCCATCAGTGAATTGGGGTCGTCCGGGGATGGCTACACCTTC. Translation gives CAISELGSSGDGYTF.

The CDR3, as DNA: TGTGCCAGCAGCTTAAGAGGTTGGCTTGCGGATGGCTACACCTTC. Amino acid sequence: CASSLRGWLADGYTF. The V and J genes are TRBV11-2 and TRBJ1-2; no clear D gene. This CDR3 region has 15 residues. Trimming cost V 2 bases and J 6 bases, with 16 bases left between them. Looked up from germline, CDR1 is SGHAT and CDR2 is FQNNGV. The whole variable domain, remainder taken from reference TRBV11-2 and TRBJ1-2, is EAGVAQSPRYKIIEKRQSVAFWCNPISGHATLYWYQQILGQGPKLLIQFQNNGVVDDSQLPKDRFSAERLKGVDSTLKIQPAKLEDSAVYLCASSLRGWLADGYTFGSGTRLTVV.

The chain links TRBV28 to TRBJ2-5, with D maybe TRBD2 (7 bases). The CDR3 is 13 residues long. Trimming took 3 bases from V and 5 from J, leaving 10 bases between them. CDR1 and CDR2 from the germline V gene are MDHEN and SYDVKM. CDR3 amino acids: CASSFGGRETQYF. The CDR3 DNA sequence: TGTGCCAGCAGTTTCGGGGGGCGGGAGACCCAGTACTTC.

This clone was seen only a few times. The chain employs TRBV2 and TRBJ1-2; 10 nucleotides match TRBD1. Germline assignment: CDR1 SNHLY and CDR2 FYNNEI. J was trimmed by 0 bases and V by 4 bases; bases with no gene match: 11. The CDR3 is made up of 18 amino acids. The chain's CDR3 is CASSGTGGTKTTNYGYTF. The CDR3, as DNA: TGTGCCAGCAGTGGGACAGGGGGGACAAAAACTACTAACTATGGCTACACCTTC.

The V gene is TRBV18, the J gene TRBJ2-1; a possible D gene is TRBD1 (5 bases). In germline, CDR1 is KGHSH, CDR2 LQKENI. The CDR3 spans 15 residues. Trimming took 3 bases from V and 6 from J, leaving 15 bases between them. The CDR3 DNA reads TGTGCCAGCTCACCGGCTCAGGGCCCGGGCAATGAGCAGTTCTTC. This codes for CASSPAQGPGNEQFF.

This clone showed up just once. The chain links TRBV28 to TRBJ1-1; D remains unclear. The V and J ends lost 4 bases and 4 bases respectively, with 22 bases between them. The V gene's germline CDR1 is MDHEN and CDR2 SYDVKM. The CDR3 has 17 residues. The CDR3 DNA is TGTGCCAGCAGTTCGGCCCTGGGTAGCGGAGGTGGCACTGAAGCTTTCTTT. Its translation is CASSSALGSGGGTEAFF.

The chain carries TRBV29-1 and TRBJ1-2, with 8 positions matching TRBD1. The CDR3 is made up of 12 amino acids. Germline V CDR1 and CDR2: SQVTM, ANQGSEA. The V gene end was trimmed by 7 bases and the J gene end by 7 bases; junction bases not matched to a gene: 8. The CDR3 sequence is CSALDRVGGYTF. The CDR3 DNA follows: TGCAGCGCCTTGGACAGGGTGGGTGGCTACACCTTC.

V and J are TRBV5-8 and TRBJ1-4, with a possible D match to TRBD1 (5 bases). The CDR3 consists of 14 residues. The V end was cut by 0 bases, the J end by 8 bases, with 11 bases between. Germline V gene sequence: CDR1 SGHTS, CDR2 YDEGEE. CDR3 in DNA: TGTGCCAGCAGCTTGGAATGGGGCCGGGAAAAACTGTTTTTT. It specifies CASSLEWGREKLFF.

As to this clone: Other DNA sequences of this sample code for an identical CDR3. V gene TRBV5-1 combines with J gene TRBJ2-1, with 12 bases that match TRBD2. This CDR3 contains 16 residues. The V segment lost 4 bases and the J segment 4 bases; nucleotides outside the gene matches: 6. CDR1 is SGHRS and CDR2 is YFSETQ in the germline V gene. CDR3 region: CASSPKTSGSYNEQFF. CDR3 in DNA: TGCGCCAGCAGCCCCAAGACTAGCGGGAGTTACAATGAGCAGTTCTTC. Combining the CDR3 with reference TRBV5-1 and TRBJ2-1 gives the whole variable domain KAGVTQTPRYLIKTRGQQVTLSCSPISGHRSVSWYQQTPGQGLQFLFEYFSETQRNKGNFPGRFSGRQFSNSRSEMNVSTLELGDSALYLCASSPKTSGSYNEQFFGPGTRLTVL.

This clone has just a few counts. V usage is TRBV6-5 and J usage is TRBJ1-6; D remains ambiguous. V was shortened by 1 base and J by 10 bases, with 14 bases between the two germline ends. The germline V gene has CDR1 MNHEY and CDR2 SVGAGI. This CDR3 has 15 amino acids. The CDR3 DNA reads TGTGCCAGCAGTTACTTGGAGGGTGGGCGATCACCCCTCCACTTT. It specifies CASSYLEGGRSPLHF.

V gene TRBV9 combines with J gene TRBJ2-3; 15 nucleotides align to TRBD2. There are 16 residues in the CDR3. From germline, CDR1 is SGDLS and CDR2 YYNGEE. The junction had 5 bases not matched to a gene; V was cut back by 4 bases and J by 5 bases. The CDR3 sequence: CASSRQGLAGGDTQYF. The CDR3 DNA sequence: TGTGCCAGCAGCCGTCAGGGACTAGCGGGGGGAGATACGCAGTATTTT.

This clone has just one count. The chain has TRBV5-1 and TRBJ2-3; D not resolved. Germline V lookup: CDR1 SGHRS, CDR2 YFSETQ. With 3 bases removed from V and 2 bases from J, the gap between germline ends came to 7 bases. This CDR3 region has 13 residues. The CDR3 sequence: CASSSVPTDTQYF. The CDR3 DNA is TGCGCCAGCAGCTCGGTTCCCACAGATACGCAGTATTTT.

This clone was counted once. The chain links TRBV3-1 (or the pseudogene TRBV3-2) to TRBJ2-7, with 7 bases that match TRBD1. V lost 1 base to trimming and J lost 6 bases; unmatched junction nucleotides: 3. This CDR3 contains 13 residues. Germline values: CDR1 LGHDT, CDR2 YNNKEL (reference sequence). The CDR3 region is CASSQGGGGEQYF. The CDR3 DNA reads TGTGCCAGCAGCCAAGGAGGGGGCGGCGAGCAGTACTTC.

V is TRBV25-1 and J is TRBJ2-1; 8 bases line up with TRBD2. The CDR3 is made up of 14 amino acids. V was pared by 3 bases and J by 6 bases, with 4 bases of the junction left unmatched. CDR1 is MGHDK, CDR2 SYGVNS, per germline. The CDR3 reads CASSESSGPNEQFF. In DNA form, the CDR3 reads TGTGCCAGCAGTGAGTCTAGCGGGCCCAATGAGCAGTTCTTC.

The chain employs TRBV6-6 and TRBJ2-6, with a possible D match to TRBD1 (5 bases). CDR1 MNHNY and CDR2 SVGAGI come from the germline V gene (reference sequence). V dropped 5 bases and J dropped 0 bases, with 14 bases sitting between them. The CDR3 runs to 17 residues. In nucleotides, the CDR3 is TGTGCCAGCAGTCTCTTTCAGGGATTCTCTGGGGCCAACGTCCTGACTTTC. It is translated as CASSLFQGFSGANVLTF.